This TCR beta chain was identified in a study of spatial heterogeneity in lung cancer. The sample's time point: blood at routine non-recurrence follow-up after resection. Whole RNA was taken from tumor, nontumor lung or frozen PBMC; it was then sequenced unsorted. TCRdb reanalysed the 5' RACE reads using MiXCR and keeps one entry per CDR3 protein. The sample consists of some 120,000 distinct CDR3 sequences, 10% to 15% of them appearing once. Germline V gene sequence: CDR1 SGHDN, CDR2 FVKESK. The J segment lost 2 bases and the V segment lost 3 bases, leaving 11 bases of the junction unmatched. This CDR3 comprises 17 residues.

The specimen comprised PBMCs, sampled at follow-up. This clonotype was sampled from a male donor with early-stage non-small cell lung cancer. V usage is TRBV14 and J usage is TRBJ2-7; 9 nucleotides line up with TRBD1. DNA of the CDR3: TGTGCCAGCAGCCAGGCCTTTCCCGGGACAGGGACCTACGAGCAGTACTTC. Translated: CASSQAFPGTGTYEQYF. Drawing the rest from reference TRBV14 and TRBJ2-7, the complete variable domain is EAGVTQFPSHSVIEKGQTVTLRCDPISGHDNLYWYRRVMGKEIKFLLHFVKESKQDESGMPNNRFLAERTGGTYSTLKVQPAELEDSGVYFCASSQAFPGTGTYEQYFGPGTRLTVT.